The clone carrying this TCR beta chain was counted ten times or more. Trimming shortened V by 4 bases and J by 1 base, and 15 bases separated the two germline ends. Per germline, CDR1 SGHAT and CDR2 FQDESV (reference sequence). The CDR3 contains 16 residues. The data derive from a study of T cells in Graves' hyperthyroidism and ophthalmopathy. What was amplified from RNA transcripts were TCR beta CDR3 regions. A first-round RT-PCR of the TCR CDR3 used the HTBI primer set. TCRdb processed the multiplex PCR reads anew with MiXCR; each CDR3 protein has one entry. The sample has about half a million distinct CDR3 sequences, 15% to 20% seen once. Exclusion criteria comprised uncontrolled infection, other autoimmune disease, pregnancy or lactation. Diagnoses were established using clinical symptoms, serum thyroxine and TRAb, thyroid ultrasound and orbital computed tomography.

The V and J genes are TRBV11-1 and TRBJ2-3; possibly TRBD1 or TRBD2 for D (5 bases each). This TCR was recovered from a man aged 40-50 years with Graves' ophthalmopathy. The sequenced material came from blood. DNA of the CDR3: TGTGCCAGCAGCTCGGACCGAGTGGGGGGCACAGATACGCAGTATTTT. It yields the protein CASSSDRVGGTDTQYF.